This is a list of T cell receptor beta chains from one sample in a study of T cell repertoires in cytomegalovirus infection. TCRdb reanalysed the reads using MiXCR and keeps one entry per CDR3 protein. The sample yields 50,000 or so distinct CDR3 sequences, 20% to 25% seen once. No antigen is known for these receptors. Specimen: PBMCs, sequenced either directly or after in vitro stimulation (not recorded which). These receptor sequences come from a human donor in good health (CMV status not recorded). Some clones in this sample may be carry-over from other donors' samples. CDR3s include the opening cysteine and the closing phenylalanine or tryptophan. Each record gives: clone size, D gene, V gene, J gene, CDR3 protein, CDR3 DNA. The D gene is left open where the match is weak. The listing skips clone size in some rows; elsewhere it reads once, few, many or a size class.

size: -; D: -; V: TRBV20-1; J: TRBJ2-1; CDR3: CSARAPEGEIWNEQFF; DNA: TGCAGTGCTAGAGCGCCTGAAGGGGAGATATGGAATGAGCAGTTCTTC
size: few; D: -; V: TRBV5-5; J: TRBJ2-1; CDR3: CASSSHGGTSYNEQFF; DNA: TGTGCCAGCAGCAGCCATGGGGGGACCTCCTACAATGAGCAGTTCTTC
size: many; D: -; V: TRBV28; J: TRBJ1-2; CDR3: CASSAQGRGYTF; DNA: TGTGCCAGCAGCGCACAGGGTCGAGGCTACACCTTC
size: many; D: TRBD1; V: TRBV7-4; J: TRBJ1-1; CDR3: CASSQPGQGGTEAFF; DNA: TGTGCCAGCAGCCAACCGGGACAGGGGGGAACTGAAGCTTTCTTT
size: many; D: TRBD1; V: TRBV20-1; J: TRBJ1-6; CDR3: CSAWAGGRSPLHF; DNA: TGCAGTGCTTGGGCAGGGGGCAGGTCACCCCTCCACTTT
size: many; D: -; V: TRBV28; J: TRBJ1-6; CDR3: CASSTAGPNSPLHF; DNA: TGTGCCAGCAGCACAGCCGGCCCCAATTCACCCCTCCACTTT
size: -; D: -; V: TRBV20-1; J: TRBJ1-2; CDR3: CSARMGYGYTF; DNA: TGCAGTGCTAGAATGGGGTACGGCTACACCTTC
size: -; D: -; V: TRBV19; J: TRBJ2-1; CDR3: CASAGTYYNEQFF; DNA: TGTGCCAGCGCCGGGACCTATTACAATGAGCAGTTCTTC
size: many; D: -; V: TRBV7-2; J: TRBJ2-1; CDR3: CASSLGQFSYNEQFF; DNA: TGTGCCAGCAGCTTAGGACAGTTCTCCTACAATGAGCAGTTCTTC
size: -; D: TRBD1; V: TRBV2; J: TRBJ1-2; CDR3: CASRAGGENYGYTF; DNA: TGTGCCAGCAGGGCAGGGGGCGAGAACTATGGCTACACCTTC
size: few; D: -; V: TRBV2; J: TRBJ1-1; CDR3: CASKGDDKNTEAFF; DNA: TGTGCCAGCAAAGGAGATGATAAGAACACTGAAGCTTTCTTT
size: many; D: -; V: TRBV6-5; J: TRBJ1-6; CDR3: CASSYGGGGSPLHF; DNA: TGTGCCAGCAGTTACGGGGGCGGGGGTTCACCCCTCCACTTT
size: few; D: -; V: TRBV20-1; J: TRBJ2-2; CDR3: CSARDVQGWSGELFF; DNA: TGCAGTGCTAGAGATGTTCAGGGTTGGTCCGGGGAGCTGTTTTTT
size: few; D: TRBD2; V: TRBV7-2; J: TRBJ2-1; CDR3: CASSTGTRGNEQFF; DNA: TGTGCCAGCAGCACCGGGACTAGAGGCAATGAGCAGTTCTTC
size: few; D: TRBD2; V: TRBV20-1; J: TRBJ2-3; CDR3: CSARAGLAGGPADTQYF; DNA: TGCAGTGCTAGAGCGGGGTTGGCGGGAGGGCCTGCAGATACGCAGTATTTT
size: -; D: -; V: TRBV7-8; J: TRBJ2-2; CDR3: CASSSTGFSGGELFF; DNA: TGTGCCAGCAGCTCGACAGGGTTTAGCGGCGGGGAGCTGTTTTTT
size: -; D: TRBD1; V: TRBV28; J: TRBJ2-2; CDR3: CASRTGGVDTGELFF; DNA: TGTGCCAGCAGGACAGGGGGCGTGGACACCGGGGAGCTGTTTTTT
size: medium-sized; D: -; V: TRBV12-5; J: TRBJ1-4; CDR3: CASGLGGANEKLFF; DNA: TGTGCTAGTGGTTTGGGGGGCGCGAATGAAAAACTGTTTTTT
size: few; D: -; V: TRBV7-9; J: TRBJ2-7; CDR3: CASSTPTDSSYEQYF; DNA: TGTGCCAGCAGCACGCCGACGGACAGCTCCTACGAGCAGTACTTC
size: -; D: -; V: TRBV3-1; J: TRBJ1-1; CDR3: CASSQVQGNTEAFF; DNA: TGTGCCAGCAGCCAAGTGCAGGGGAACACTGAAGCTTTCTTT
size: -; D: -; V: TRBV6-1; J: TRBJ2-4; CDR3: CASSEWQVKNIQYF; DNA: TGTGCCAGCAGTGAGTGGCAGGTCAAAAACATTCAGTACTTC
size: many; D: -; V: TRBV19; J: TRBJ1-4; CDR3: CASSIRDGKLFF; DNA: TGTGCCAGTAGTATCCGGGACGGAAAACTGTTTTTT
size: few; D: TRBD1; V: TRBV10-2; J: TRBJ2-2; CDR3: CAIRGGTGDTGELFF; DNA: TGCGCCATCCGGGGCGGGACAGGGGACACCGGGGAGCTGTTTTTT
size: few; D: -; V: TRBV3-1; J: TRBJ1-1; CDR3: CATQPRLGNTEAFF; DNA: TGTGCCACCCAGCCAAGATTAGGGAACACTGAAGCTTTCTTT
size: many; D: TRBD2; V: TRBV7-2; J: TRBJ2-3; CDR3: CASSPAGLAMADTQYF; DNA: TGTGCCAGCAGCCCAGCCGGACTAGCGATGGCAGATACGCAGTATTTT
size: many; D: TRBD1; V: TRBV6-6; J: TRBJ2-5; CDR3: CASSTRQGRETQYF; DNA: TGTGCCAGCAGTACCCGACAGGGGAGGGAGACCCAGTACTTC
size: few; D: TRBD1; V: TRBV10-3; J: TRBJ1-1; CDR3: CAISDVDRGPQAFF; DNA: TGTGCCATCAGTGATGTCGACAGGGGGCCTCAAGCTTTCTTT
size: many; D: -; V: TRBV9; J: TRBJ2-7; CDR3: CASSPPSGDGYEQYF; DNA: TGTGCCAGCAGCCCCCCGTCCGGGGACGGCTACGAGCAGTACTTC